Following are 20 T cell receptor beta chains from one sample sequenced in a study of shared clonotypes between healthy human individuals. Sequencing was performed with immunoSEQ multiplex PCR; in TCRdb, only in-frame clones are kept and a portion is missing. The sample records about 1.5 million clones, 98% being singletons. The sample was naive CD4+ T cells sorted from blood. Subset described: CD45RA+ positively selected. The receptor set was obtained from a man aged 25-40 years in good health.

This chain links TRBV6-5 with TRBJ2-5, with a weak D call TRBD1 (5 bases). The CDR3 totals 14 residues. Germline V gene sequence: CDR1 MNHEY, CDR2 SVGAGI. The V gene lost 0 bases and the J gene lost 7 bases, with 12 bases spanning the gap. CDR3: CASSYSAGIRTQYF. CDR3 DNA sequence: TGTGCCAGCAGTTACTCGGCAGGGATAAGGACCCAGTACTTC.

Note on this clone: Other DNA sequences in the same sample also yield this CDR3. This chain links TRBV25-1 with TRBJ2-1, with 10 bases aligning to TRBD2. J was trimmed by 4 bases and V by 6 bases; bases with no gene match: 6. The CDR3 covers 15 residues. CDR1 and CDR2 from the germline V gene are MGHDK and SYGVNS. DNA of the CDR3: TGTGCCAGCAGCGAAGCGGGAGGGCCTTACAATGAGCAGTTCTTC. Translation: CASSEAGGPYNEQFF.

A few counts support this clone. This chain connects TRBV29-1 to TRBJ2-3, with 8 bases lining up with TRBD1. Per germline, CDR1 SQVTM and CDR2 ANQGSEA. V lost 8 bases to trimming and J lost 2 bases; unmatched junction nucleotides: 12. There are 15 residues in the CDR3. CDR3 loop: CSLKTGTGHTDTQYF. For the CDR3, the DNA is TGCAGCCTCAAAACCGGGACAGGTCACACAGATACGCAGTATTTT.

The chain recombines TRBV14 with TRBJ2-5, with D possibly being TRBD1 (5 bases). From germline, CDR1 is SGHDN and CDR2 FVKESK. This CDR3 has 15 amino acids. V was pared by 1 base and J by 5 bases, with 14 bases between. Here the CDR3 reads CASSQGVGSGETQYF. The DNA of the CDR3 is TGTGCCAGCAGCCAAGGAGTCGGGTCAGGGGAGACCCAGTACTTC.

This chain connects TRBV27 to TRBJ1-2, with D possibly TRBD1 on 5 matching bases. Germline V gene sequence: CDR1 MNHEY, CDR2 SMNVEV (reference sequence). With 3 bases removed from V and 0 bases from J, the gap between germline ends came to 11 bases. This CDR3 comprises 15 residues. The CDR3 bases are TGTGCCAGCAGTTTTTTTCAGGGAGCTAACTATGGCTACACCTTC. Residues: CASSFFQGANYGYTF.

This rearrangement joins TRBV28 to TRBJ1-2; the D gene is possibly TRBD1 (6 bases). The V end lost 3 bases, the J end lost 4 bases, and 12 bases lay between the germline ends. This CDR3 is built from 14 residues. Per germline, CDR1 MDHEN and CDR2 SYDVKM. CDR3 sequence (DNA): TGTGCCAGCAGTTTCCAGGGGTCCCTCTATGGCTACACCTTC. Its translation is CASSFQGSLYGYTF.

In DNA form, the CDR3 reads TGTGCCAGCAGTGGGCTAGCGGGAGTAGAGGAGACCCAGTACTTC. Its translation is CASSGLAGVEETQYF. V is TRBV2 and J is TRBJ2-5, with TRBD2 matching 10 bases. J gave up 5 bases and V 4 bases, and 7 bases lay outside the gene matches. This CDR3 is built from 15 residues. The V gene's germline CDR1 is SNHLY and CDR2 FYNNEI. The variable domain in full, with the rest retrieved from reference TRBV2 and TRBJ2-5, is EPEVTQTPSHQVTQMGQEVILRCVPISNHLYFYWYRQILGQKVEFLVSFYNNEISEKSEIFDDQFSVERPDGSNFTLKIRSTKLEDSAMYFCASSGLAGVEETQYFGPGTRLLVL.

The CDR3 loop reads CASSSWTEATGELFF. The CDR3, as DNA: TGTGCCAGCAGTTCTTGGACAGAAGCCACCGGGGAGCTGTTTTTT. This chain joins TRBV28 and TRBJ2-2; D is perhaps TRBD1 (6 bases). Germline CDR1 MDHEN, CDR2 SYDVKM. CDR3 length equals 15 residues. The ends were cut back, 4 bases at V and 4 bases at J, with 13 bases in the middle.

The chain uses TRBV5-1 and TRBJ2-7, with D unclear. This CDR3 is built from 14 residues. Germline CDR1 is SGHRS and CDR2 is YFSETQ. V lost 0 bases to trimming and J lost 0 bases, with 7 bases between them. This CDR3 is CASSLDVNSYEQYF. CDR3 nucleotides: TGCGCCAGCAGCTTGGACGTAAACTCCTACGAGCAGTACTTC. Using reference TRBV5-1 and TRBJ2-7 for the parts outside the CDR3, the full variable domain is KAGVTQTPRYLIKTRGQQVTLSCSPISGHRSVSWYQQTPGQGLQFLFEYFSETQRNKGNFPGRFSGRQFSNSRSEMNVSTLELGDSALYLCASSLDVNSYEQYFGPGTRLTVT.

This clone has a single count. This chain links TRBV14 with TRBJ2-1; D perhaps matches TRBD1 (5 bases). The germline V and J ends were trimmed by 6 bases and 7 bases, with 13 bases remaining between them. The CDR3 sequence is 13 residues long. Germline CDR1 and CDR2: SGHDN and FVKESK. The CDR3 sequence: CASSQISGNEQFF. The CDR3, as DNA: TGTGCCAGCAGTCAGATTTCAGGGAATGAGCAGTTCTTC.

This chain connects TRBV7-8 to TRBJ2-3, with 8 bases identical to TRBD2. This CDR3 contains 16 residues. Germline CDR1 is SGHVS and CDR2 is FQNEAQ. J gave up 0 bases and V 4 bases, and 6 bases lay outside the gene matches. The CDR3 bases are TGTGCCAGCAGCTCACTAGCGGTATGGAGCACAGATACGCAGTATTTT. Amino acid sequence: CASSSLAVWSTDTQYF.

The chain is built from TRBV7-9 and TRBJ2-3; D gene unclear. The CDR3 is 13 amino acids. V was shortened by 9 bases and J by 1 base, with 11 bases between the two germline ends. Germline CDR1 and CDR2: SEHNR and FQNEAQ (reference sequence). The CDR3 DNA sequence: TGTGCCAGTTTGCTGGCGGGCACAGATACGCAGTATTTT. This encodes CASLLAGTDTQYF.

CDR3 region: CASSGGQSTNTGELFF. In DNA form, the CDR3 reads TGCGCCAGCAGCGGCGGACAGTCTACGAACACCGGGGAGCTGTTTTTT. This chain joins TRBV5-1 and TRBJ2-2; possible D gene TRBD1, 6 bases. The CDR3 is 16 residues long. Trimming shortened V by 4 bases and J by 0 bases, and 13 bases separated the two germline ends. Germline V lookup: CDR1 SGHRS, CDR2 YFSETQ.

The CDR3 nucleotides read TGCGCCAGCAGCTCCCAGGGGTCTCCAGATACGCAGTATTTT. Residues: CASSSQGSPDTQYF. The chain is built from TRBV5-1 and TRBJ2-3; D is possibly TRBD1 (6 bases). Trimming removed 3 bases from V and 4 bases from J, with 12 bases in between. There are 14 residues in the CDR3. CDR1 is SGHRS and CDR2 is YFSETQ in the germline V gene.

The chain combines TRBV5-1 with TRBJ2-1; TRBD2 agrees at 9 bases. The germline V gene encodes CDR1 SGHRS and CDR2 YFSETQ. CDR3 size: 17 residues. J gave up 1 base and V 1 base, and 6 bases lay outside the gene matches. The CDR3 sequence is CASSLTSGLPSYNEQFF. As DNA, the CDR3 is TGCGCCAGCAGCTTGACTAGCGGGCTACCTTCCTACAATGAGCAGTTCTTC. Drawing the rest from reference TRBV5-1 and TRBJ2-1, the complete variable domain is KAGVTQTPRYLIKTRGQQVTLSCSPISGHRSVSWYQQTPGQGLQFLFEYFSETQRNKGNFPGRFSGRQFSNSRSEMNVSTLELGDSALYLCASSLTSGLPSYNEQFFGPGTRLTVL.

This clone was observed a single time. V gene TRBV18 combines with J gene TRBJ2-7, with a weak D call TRBD2 (5 bases). Trimming shortened V by 2 bases and J by 7 bases, and 15 bases separated the two germline ends. Germline V gene lookup returns CDR1 KGHSH and CDR2 LQKENI. The CDR3 consists of 14 residues. CDR3 sequence: CASSPGRGIGEQYF. CDR3 nucleotide sequence: TGTGCCAGCTCACCAGGGAGAGGGATTGGGGAGCAGTACTTC.

J is TRBJ2-5 and V is TRBV11-2; possibly TRBD2 for D (6 bases). V lost 11 bases, J lost 0 bases, and 10 bases lay in between. The CDR3 spans 12 residues. Germline V lookup: CDR1 SGHAT, CDR2 FQNNGV. The DNA for the CDR3 is TGTGCCTCCAAGCGGGACCAAGAGACCCAGTACTTC. Its protein is CASKRDQETQYF. Supplemented by reference TRBV11-2 and TRBJ2-5, the full variable domain reads EAGVAQSPRYKIIEKRQSVAFWCNPISGHATLYWYQQILGQGPKLLIQFQNNGVVDDSQLPKDRFSAERLKGVDSTLKIQPAKLEDSAVYLCASKRDQETQYFGPGTRLLVL.

The gene calls are TRBV28 and TRBJ2-7; 8 bases line up with TRBD1. The germline gives CDR1 MDHEN, CDR2 SYDVKM. The CDR3 consists of 17 residues. The J segment lost 4 bases and the V segment lost 5 bases, leaving 16 bases of the junction unmatched. The CDR3, as DNA: TGTGCCAGCAGTCCAGGGGGCAGGACCTTCTCTGGGTACGAGCAGTACTTC. It codes for CASSPGGRTFSGYEQYF.

The CDR3 coding sequence is TGTGCCAGCAGCTTATCCAGGGCTTTTGGGAAGGAGCAGTACTTC. Translating it yields CASSLSRAFGKEQYF. The genes are TRBV7-9 and TRBJ2-7; D may be TRBD1 (5 bases). With 2 bases removed from V and 7 bases from J, the gap between germline ends came to 18 bases. The V gene's germline CDR1 is SEHNR and CDR2 FQNEAQ (reference sequence). The CDR3 sequence is 15 residues long.

The chain links TRBV11-2 to TRBJ1-4; tentatively, D is TRBD1 (5 bases). CDR3 size: 13 residues. From germline, CDR1 is SGHAT and CDR2 FQNNGV. V was pared by 2 bases and J by 10 bases, with 11 bases between. The CDR3 reads CASSLLTEGKLFF. In DNA, the CDR3 is TGTGCCAGCAGCTTATTGACAGAGGGAAAACTGTTTTTT.